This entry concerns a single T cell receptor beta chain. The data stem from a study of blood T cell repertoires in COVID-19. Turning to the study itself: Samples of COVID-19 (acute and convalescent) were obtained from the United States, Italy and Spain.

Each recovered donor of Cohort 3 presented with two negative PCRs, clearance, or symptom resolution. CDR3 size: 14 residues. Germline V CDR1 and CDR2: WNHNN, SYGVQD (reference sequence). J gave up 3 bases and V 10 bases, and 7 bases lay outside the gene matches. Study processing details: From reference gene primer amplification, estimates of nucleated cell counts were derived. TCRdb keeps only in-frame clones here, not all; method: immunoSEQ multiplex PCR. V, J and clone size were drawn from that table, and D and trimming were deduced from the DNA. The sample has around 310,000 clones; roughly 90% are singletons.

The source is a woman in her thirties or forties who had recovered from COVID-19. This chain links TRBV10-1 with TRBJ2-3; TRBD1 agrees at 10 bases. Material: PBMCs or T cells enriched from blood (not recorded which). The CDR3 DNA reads TGCGCCACCAGCCGGGACAGGGGTACAGATACGCAGTATTTT. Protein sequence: CATSRDRGTDTQYF.